The 5 T cell receptor beta chains given below trace back to one sample, sequenced in a study of cytomegalovirus exposure and HLA in healthy donors. Vbeta (60) and Jbeta (13) primers were used in the PCR. The method was immunoSEQ multiplex PCR; TCRdb's version includes in-frame clones alone and lacks a portion of them. The profile shows 150,000 to 200,000 clones, about 80% of them singletons. Specimen: PBMCs. These receptors were taken from a man aged 25 to 40 in good health and CMV-seropositive.

The rearrangement links TRBV4-2 to TRBJ1-4; 12 bases fit TRBD1. Germline trimming cut 0 bases from V and 7 bases from J; bases unmatched to any gene: 6. Germline-derived CDR1 and CDR2 are LGHNA and YNFKEQ. This CDR3 comprises 17 residues. CDR3 DNA sequence: TGTGCCAGCAGCCAAGAAGGGACAGGGGGCTTCGGTGAAAAACTGTTTTTT. This codes for CASSQEGTGGFGEKLFF.

The chain couples TRBV7-3 to TRBJ1-2, with D unresolved. The length of the CDR3 is 15 residues. The ends were cut back, 3 bases at V and 7 bases at J, with 18 bases in the middle. From germline, CDR1 is SGHTA and CDR2 FQGTGA. The CDR3 loop reads CASSFSPGLKVGYTF. In DNA, the CDR3 is TGTGCCAGCAGCTTTAGCCCGGGTCTAAAGGTTGGCTACACCTTC.

This clone was counted between two and nine times. J is TRBJ1-3 and V is TRBV5-1; 11 bases match TRBD1. This CDR3 region has 16 residues. The germline CDR1 and CDR2 sequences are SGHRS and YFSETQ. Germline trimming cut 4 bases from V and 0 bases from J; bases unmatched to any gene: 3. The CDR3 spells CASSAGTGGSGNTIYF. As DNA, the CDR3 is TGCGCCAGCAGCGCCGGGACAGGGGGCTCTGGAAACACCATATATTTT.

The chain joins TRBV7-9 to TRBJ1-2; a possible D gene is TRBD1 (6 bases). Per germline, CDR1 SEHNR and CDR2 FQNEAQ (reference sequence). The V end lost 1 base, the J end lost 7 bases, and 16 bases lay between the germline ends. This CDR3 has 15 amino acids. The CDR3 coding sequence is TGTGCCAGCAGCTTAGTCGTCGGGGGCGGGGGTGGCTACACCTTC. Its translation: CASSLVVGGGGGYTF.

This chain connects TRBV29-1 to TRBJ2-7; no firm D call. Deletions cut 3 bases from V and 6 bases from J, with 9 bases between. Germline CDR1 is SQVTM and CDR2 is ANQGSEA. The length of the CDR3 is 11 residues. The CDR3 DNA sequence: TGCAGCGTTGATTCGGGTTTCGAGCAGTACTTC. Its protein is CSVDSGFEQYF.